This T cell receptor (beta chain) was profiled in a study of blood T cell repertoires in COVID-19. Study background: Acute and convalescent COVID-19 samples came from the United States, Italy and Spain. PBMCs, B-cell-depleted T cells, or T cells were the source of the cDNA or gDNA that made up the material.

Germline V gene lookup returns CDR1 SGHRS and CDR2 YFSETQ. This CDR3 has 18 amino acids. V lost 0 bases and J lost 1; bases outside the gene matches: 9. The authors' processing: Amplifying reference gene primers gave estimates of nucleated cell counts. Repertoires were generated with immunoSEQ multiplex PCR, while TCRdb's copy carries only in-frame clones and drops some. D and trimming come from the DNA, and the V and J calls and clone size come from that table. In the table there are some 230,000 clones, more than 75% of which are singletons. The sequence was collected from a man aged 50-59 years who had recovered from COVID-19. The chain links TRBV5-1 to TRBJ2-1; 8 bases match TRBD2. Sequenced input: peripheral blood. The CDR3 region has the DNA TGCGCCAGCAGCTTGGGAGGGAGCGGGAGATTGTCCTACAATGAGCAGTTCTTC. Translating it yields CASSLGGSGRLSYNEQFF.